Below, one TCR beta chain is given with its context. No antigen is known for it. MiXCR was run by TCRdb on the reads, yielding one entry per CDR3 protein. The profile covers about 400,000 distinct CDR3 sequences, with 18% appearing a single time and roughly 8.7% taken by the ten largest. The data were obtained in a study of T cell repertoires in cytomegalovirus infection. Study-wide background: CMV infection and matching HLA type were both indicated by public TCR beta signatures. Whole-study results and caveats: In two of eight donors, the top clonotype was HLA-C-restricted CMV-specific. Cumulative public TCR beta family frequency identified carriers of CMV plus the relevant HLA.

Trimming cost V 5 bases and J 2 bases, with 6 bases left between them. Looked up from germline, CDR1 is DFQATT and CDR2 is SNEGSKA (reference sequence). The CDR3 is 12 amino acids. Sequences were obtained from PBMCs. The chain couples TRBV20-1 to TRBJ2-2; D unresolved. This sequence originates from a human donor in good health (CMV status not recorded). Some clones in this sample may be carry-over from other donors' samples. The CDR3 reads CSAYINTGELFF. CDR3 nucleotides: TGCAGTGCTTACATAAACACCGGGGAGCTGTTTTTT.